This is a list of T cell receptor beta chains from one sample in a study of shared clonotypes between healthy human individuals. Some clones are missing from TCRdb's copy, which holds only in-frame ones; the method was immunoSEQ multiplex PCR. This table has 450,000 to 500,000 clones, 81% appearing once. Sequenced: PBMCs. The receptors were gathered from a woman between 35 and 50 years old in good health. Some clones in this sample may be carry-over from other donors' samples. Both conserved end residues are part of each CDR3. Each record gives: D gene, J gene, V gene, clone size, CDR3 DNA, CDR3 protein. The D gene is left open where the match is weak. Clone sizes are given selectively: once, few, many, or a class where the clone is expanded.

- | TRBJ2-3 | TRBV28 | few | TGTGCCAGCAGTTTGGTGCCGGGAGATGATACGCAGTATTTT | CASSLVPGDDTQYF
TRBD1 | TRBJ2-7 | TRBV6-5 | - | TGTGCCACTATCGACAGGGCCGACGAGCAGTACTTC | CATIDRADEQYF
- | TRBJ1-1 | TRBV4-2 | - | TGTGCCAGCACCTACACCATCGTAGACAGTCGGAACACTGAAGCTTTCTTT | CASTYTIVDSRNTEAFF
- | TRBJ1-1 | TRBV9 | - | TGTGCCAGCAGCGTAGGTTCGACAGCTGAAGCTTTCTTT | CASSVGSTAEAFF
- | TRBJ2-2 | TRBV30 | few | TGTGCCTGGAACGGACGCGGATACACCGGGGAGCTGTTTTTT | CAWNGRGYTGELFF
TRBD2 | TRBJ2-3 | TRBV5-4 | - | TGTGCCAGCAGCGCGGGACTAGCGGGTAGCACAGATACGCAGTATTTT | CASSAGLAGSTDTQYF
- | TRBJ1-2 | TRBV11-2 | - | TGTGCCAGCAGCTCATCCCCGACGGGGGTTGAGGGCTACACCTTC | CASSSSPTGVEGYTF
- | TRBJ1-4 | TRBV7-9 | many | TGTGCCAGCAGCCCAGAATCCGGGACCCTCTTGTTTTTT | CASSPESGTLLFF
TRBD2 | TRBJ2-7 | TRBV9 | many | TGTGCCAGCAGCCGGACTAGCGAGCGGTCCTACGAGCAGTACTTC | CASSRTSERSYEQYF
TRBD2 | TRBJ2-1 | TRBV7-9 | - | TGTGCCAGCAGCCCACTTCGACTAGCGGGAGACAATGAGCAGTTCTTC | CASSPLRLAGDNEQFF
- | TRBJ2-2 | TRBV28 | few | TGTGCCAGCAGTTACTTAGGACGAGGCACCGGGGAGCTGTTTTTT | CASSYLGRGTGELFF
- | TRBJ1-4 | TRBV28 | - | TGTGCCAGCACCCTTTATGGGGGGGGCAGGGGTGAAAAACTGTTTTTT | CASTLYGGGRGEKLFF
TRBD1 | TRBJ2-2 | TRBV7-6 | - | TGTGCCAGCAGCTTACGGACAGGCTGGAACACCGGGGAGCTGTTTTTT | CASSLRTGWNTGELFF
TRBD2 | TRBJ2-1 | TRBV11-2 | - | TGTGCCAGCAGCTTAGCCGGGAGGGCCAGTGAGCAGTTCTTC | CASSLAGRASEQFF
- | TRBJ2-2 | TRBV29-1 | - | TGCAGCGTTGACCGAACAGGAAACACCGGGGAGCTGTTTTTT | CSVDRTGNTGELFF
- | TRBJ1-1 | TRBV5-1 | once | TGCGCCAGCAGGGAGTACTATGACACGTTGGGAGTGAACACTGAAGCTTTCTTT | CASREYYDTLGVNTEAFF
TRBD1 | TRBJ2-7 | TRBV4-1 | many | TGCGCCAGCAGCCGCGCAAGAAGGGGACAGGGGTCGGGACGGCACGAGCAGTACTTC | CASSRARRGQGSGRHEQYF
TRBD2 | TRBJ2-7 | TRBV7-9 | once | TGTGCCAGCAGCCCACAATCGACTAGCGGGAGGCTCGCAACCTACGAGCAGTACTTC | CASSPQSTSGRLATYEQYF
TRBD1 | TRBJ2-7 | TRBV6-5 | once | TGTGCCAGCAGTTTCCTTACAGGGGAGTGGGAGCAATACTTC | CASSFLTGEWEQYF
- | TRBJ2-7 | TRBV7-3 | - | TGTGCCAGCAGCTTAACTGAGCCCAGATCGATACCCTACGAGCAGTACTTC | CASSLTEPRSIPYEQYF
TRBD1 | TRBJ2-7 | TRBV27 | - | TGTGCCAGCAGTTTAGGGGCAGGGGGCATCTACGAGCAGTACTTC | CASSLGAGGIYEQYF
TRBD1 | TRBJ1-2 | TRBV18 | - | TGTGCCAGCTCCCTCGATGGACAGGGGTCTCATGGCTACACCTTC | CASSLDGQGSHGYTF
- | TRBJ2-5 | TRBV19 | - | TGTGCCAGTAGCAAGACAGTCCAAGAGACCCAGTACTTC | CASSKTVQETQYF
TRBD1 | TRBJ1-1 | TRBV19 | - | TGTGCCAGTAGTACCGTCACGACAGGGGGAGAGGCTTTCTTT | CASSTVTTGGEAFF
TRBD1 | TRBJ2-7 | TRBV7-2 | few | TGTGCCAGCAGCCTCAGGACAGGGGACGGCGAGCAGTACTTC | CASSLRTGDGEQYF
- | TRBJ2-7 | TRBV30 | - | TGTGCCTGGGGCGCTTACGAGCAGTACTTC | CAWGAYEQYF
TRBD1 | TRBJ2-7 | TRBV5-1 | - | TGCGCCAGCTCCCCCTCGGGACAGGGCGGGGAGCAGTACTTC | CASSPSGQGGEQYF
TRBD1 | TRBJ1-4 | TRBV6-5 | - | TGTGCCAGCGCACCACAGGGGACTAATGAAAAACTGTTTTTT | CASAPQGTNEKLFF
- | TRBJ2-7 | TRBV19 | - | TGTGCCAGTAGTATTCCCGGCCTCTCCTACGAGCAGTACTTC | CASSIPGLSYEQYF
- | TRBJ1-1 | TRBV4-1 | many | TGCGCCAGCAGCCAAAGATCGGGACTACCAAATTTATTT | CASSQRSGLPNLF
- | TRBJ1-3 | TRBV28 | - | TGTGCCAGCAGTGCCGTACAGGGCGGAAACACCATATATTTT | CASSAVQGGNTIYF
TRBD2 | TRBJ2-7 | TRBV4-1 | - | TGCGCCAGCAGCCATAAGTACGGGGGACTAGCGGGAGTAGAGTACGAGCAGTACTTC | CASSHKYGGLAGVEYEQYF
- | TRBJ1-2 | TRBV18 | - | TGTGCCAGCTCCCCAGGACTCCTGGTAGATGGCTACACCTTC | CASSPGLLVDGYTF
- | TRBJ1-1 | TRBV28 | - | TGTGCCACCTACAGGAACACTGAAGCTTTCTTT | CATYRNTEAFF
- | TRBJ2-3 | TRBV4-3 | many | TGCGCCAGCAGCCAAGAAGGCAGGAGTCTAATTGATACGCAGTATTTT | CASSQEGRSLIDTQYF
- | TRBJ2-7 | TRBV6-5 | - | TGTGCCAGCAGTCGGGACACCTCCTACGAGCAGTACTTC | CASSRDTSYEQYF
- | TRBJ1-5 | TRBV15 | - | TGTGCCACCAGCATTGGGGGGAGCAATCAGCCCCAGCATTTT | CATSIGGSNQPQHF
- | TRBJ1-2 | TRBV30 | - | TGTGCCTGGAGTGAGGGGCCCGGGAACTATGGCTACACCTTC | CAWSEGPGNYGYTF
TRBD1 | TRBJ2-3 | TRBV18 | - | TGTGCCAGTCGTCCGGTGGGGACAGTCACAGATACGCAGTATTTT | CASRPVGTVTDTQYF
- | TRBJ1-6 | TRBV30 | - | TGTGCCTGGAGTATCGGGGCAGGTGCCAATAATTCACCCCTCCACTTT | CAWSIGAGANNSPLHF
- | TRBJ2-4 | TRBV18 | - | TGTGCCAGCTCCCCCGGTCTGGGGGCCAAAAACATTCAGTACTTC | CASSPGLGAKNIQYF
- | TRBJ2-3 | TRBV5-1 | - | TGCGCCAGCAGCCCCAGGGACACAGATACGCAGTATTTT | CASSPRDTDTQYF
TRBD1 | TRBJ1-5 | TRBV28 | few | TGTGCCAGCAGTTCCAGCATCAGTAGGGGGCTCCCGCGATTTTATAGCAATCAGCCCCAGCATTTT | CASSSSISRGLPRFYSNQPQHF
- | TRBJ2-1 | TRBV9 | - | TGTGCCAGCAGCGTAGCATGGCTCGACAATGAGCAGTTCTTC | CASSVAWLDNEQFF
- | TRBJ2-1 | TRBV10-3 | - | TGTGCCATACAGGTCTCGACAGGCAGTGAGCAGTTCTTC | CAIQVSTGSEQFF
- | TRBJ2-3 | TRBV5-1 | - | TGCGCCAGCAGCTTTGGACAGCCCACAGATACGCAGTATTTT | CASSFGQPTDTQYF
- | TRBJ2-7 | TRBV7-6 | - | TGTGCCAGCAGCGTTGGGTACGAGCAGTACTTC | CASSVGYEQYF
- | TRBJ1-2 | TRBV4-2 | many | TGTGCCAGCAGCCAAGTTCCGGACTACTATGGCTACACCTTC | CASSQVPDYYGYTF